The source of this TCR beta chain is a study of STAT3 mutations in large granular lymphocyte leukemia. Repertoires were generated with immunoSEQ multiplex PCR, while TCRdb's copy carries only in-frame clones and drops some. The table records about 19,000 clones, approximately 90% of them present only once. Remarks on this clone: The antigen is unknown.

Overall study results and limits: At least one immunodominant TCR beta clonotype appeared in every T-cell large granular lymphocyte leukemia patient.

Germline V CDR1 and CDR2: SGHRS, YFSETQ. The CDR3 runs 14 residues. Deletions cut 4 bases from V and 9 bases from J, with 18 bases between. The chain is built from TRBV5-1 and TRBJ2-3; unclear D gene. The specimen sequenced was peripheral blood mononuclear cells. The TCR was taken from a man aged 60 to 69 with T-cell large granular lymphocyte leukemia. Some clones in this sample may be carry-over from other donors' samples. The CDR3 DNA reads as TGCGCCAGCAGCGATCAGATGACGGTCGGAACGCAGTATTTT. Its protein is CASSDQMTVGTQYF.